This section outlines one T cell receptor (beta chain) sequence together with its context. The record originates from a study of T cells in Graves' hyperthyroidism and ophthalmopathy. The germline gives CDR1 DFQATT, CDR2 SNEGSKA (reference sequence). The CDR3 totals 18 residues. Trimming took 2 bases from V and 5 from J; bases not matched to a gene: 12. RNA transcripts served as the template for amplifying TCR beta CDR3 regions. Researchers ran a first-round RT-PCR on the TCR CDR3 using the HTBI primer set. TCRdb passed the multiplex PCR reads through MiXCR, listing each CDR3 protein once. The sample has about 200,000 distinct CDR3 sequences, around 17% seen once.

The specimen was blood. J is TRBJ2-3 and V is TRBV20-1, with 14 nucleotides matching TRBD2. The TCR was taken from a man aged 40-55 years with Graves' hyperthyroidism. CDR3 sequence: CSARPRATSGGAKDTQYF. The CDR3 coding sequence is TGCAGTGCTAGACCCCGGGCGACTAGCGGGGGGGCCAAAGATACGCAGTATTTT.